These 5 T cell receptor beta chains originate from one sample sequenced in a study of T cell changes during pregnancy in multiple sclerosis. TCRdb's copy holds only in-frame clones and misses some; the assay was immunoSEQ multiplex PCR. This table has tens of thousands of clones, roughly 93% appearing once. Sample: peripheral blood, taken in the third trimester of pregnancy. The receptor set was obtained from a female donor with multiple sclerosis, enrolled in a pregnancy study.

This rearrangement joins TRBV11-2 to TRBJ1-3; D unresolved. The CDR3 has 15 amino acids. Germline loops: CDR1 SGHAT, CDR2 FQNNGV. V lost 5 bases to trimming and J lost 0 bases, with 11 bases between them. CDR3 nucleotides: TGTGCCAGCAGCCGGACTGTGTCCTCTGGAAACACCATATATTTT. As protein: CASSRTVSSGNTIYF.

The chain has TRBV9 and TRBJ2-5; TRBD2 matches 7 bases. The V gene's germline CDR1 is SGDLS and CDR2 YYNGEE. Trimming removed 3 bases from V and 3 bases from J; junction bases left unmatched: 2. The CDR3 runs 13 residues. Here the CDR3 reads CASSGGSEETQYF. In DNA, the CDR3 is TGTGCCAGCAGCGGCGGGAGCGAAGAGACCCAGTACTTC.

This chain joins TRBV9 and TRBJ2-1; 15 bases fit TRBD2. Germline CDR1 and CDR2: SGDLS and YYNGEE. The CDR3 runs 17 residues. Trimming took 2 bases from V and 8 from J; bases not matched to a gene: 8. This CDR3 reads CASSVAGLAGGPDEQFF. Written as DNA, the CDR3 is TGTGCCAGCAGCGTCGCAGGACTAGCGGGAGGGCCCGATGAGCAGTTCTTC.

The chain employs TRBV27 and TRBJ1-1, with a weak D call TRBD1 (6 bases). The germline CDR1 and CDR2 sequences are MNHEY and SMNVEV (reference sequence). The CDR3 extends over 15 amino acids. V was clipped by 5 bases and J by 5 bases, with 18 bases between them. The CDR3 nucleotides are TGTGCCAGCAGTGGGGGGGGATGGGGGCAAACTGAAGCTTTCTTT. The encoded protein is CASSGGGWGQTEAFF.

The genes are TRBV6-4 and TRBJ2-2, with 7 bases lining up with TRBD1. The CDR3 runs to 15 residues. The germline CDR1 and CDR2 sequences are MRHNA and SNTAGT. The J segment lost 4 bases and the V segment lost 0 bases, leaving 2 bases of the junction unmatched. CDR3 in amino acids: CASSDSGTATGELFF. The DNA of the CDR3 is TGTGCCAGCAGTGACTCCGGGACAGCCACCGGGGAGCTGTTTTTT.